The present entry profiles one T cell receptor (beta chain) with its context. As yet, its antigen is unknown. The junction had 6 bases not matched to a gene; V was cut back by 1 base and J by 4 bases. The CDR3 sequence is 15 residues long. Germline-derived CDR1 and CDR2 are SGHDT and YYEEEE. Use of 60 Vbeta and 13 Jbeta primers characterized the PCR. The assay was immunoSEQ multiplex PCR, and TCRdb's table has in-frame clones only and misses some. Of around 150,000 clones in the sample, about 75% were seen once. This sample is drawn from a study of cytomegalovirus exposure and HLA in healthy donors. Looking at the study overall: From about 179 million T cells, an earlier analysis saw roughly 110 million unique TCR beta sequences. Study-wide results and caveats: Reports state that TCR beta sequences accurately predicted most subjects' HLA-A and HLA-B alleles. Several V segments, TRBV6-2 and TRBV6-3 among them, could not be told apart and were dropped. Accounts indicate the classifier identified cytomegalovirus status with strong specificity and sensitivity.

This receptor was taken from a woman aged 45-65 years in good health and CMV-seropositive. The chain joins TRBV5-6 to TRBJ2-7; 9 nucleotides line up with TRBD1. The sample was PBMCs. The CDR3 protein is CASSLIGTGRYEQYF. The CDR3 DNA follows: TGTGCCAGCAGCTTGATAGGGACAGGGAGGTACGAGCAGTACTTC.